A selection of T cell receptor beta chains follows, all from one sample in a study of CD8+ T cells in alopecia areata. Clones were read by immunoSEQ multiplex PCR, and TCRdb kept only the in-frame ones, dropping some. There are under 150,000 clones in the sample; around 53% occur only once, and about 0.5% lies in the top ten. The source was CD4+ T cells sorted from blood, collected at week 4, from a patient treated with tofacitinib. The receptor set was obtained from a human donor with alopecia areata. The conserved cysteine and the conserved F or W are not part of the CDR3 here.

j_call | v_call | cdr3_aa
TRBJ1-1 | TRBV30 | AWTQTGEAF
TRBJ1-2 | TRBV9 | ASSVGTGEFGGYT
TRBJ2-1 | TRBV29-1 | SVEISITEQF
TRBJ2-3 | TRBV15 | ATSTQRGVGKNTQY
TRBJ1-2 | TRBV25-1 | ASSESGELRYT
TRBJ2-7 | TRBV7-2 | ASSLRLAGGTYEQY
TRBJ1-2 | TRBV4-1 | ASSQDVSLRRGYT
TRBJ1-1 | TRBV7-9 | ASSHNLLVTEAF
TRBJ2-1 | TRBV29-1 | SVITGTGGWNEQF
TRBJ1-5 | TRBV15 | ATSRVPGAGGGQH
TRBJ1-2 | TRBV15 | ATSRPRDSPYT
TRBJ1-3 | TRBV30 | AWSVALSGNTIY
TRBJ2-1 | TRBV19 | ASSPRLAGMDEQF
TRBJ2-7 | TRBV29-1 | SVDGTGPYEQY
TRBJ2-1 | TRBV9 | ASSVVLAATQF
TRBJ2-5 | TRBV11-2 | ASSFLSGPSQGTQY
TRBJ1-2 | TRBV9 | ASSTGRATNGYT
TRBJ2-1 | TRBV6-5 | ASTSTVLGQF
TRBJ1-5 | TRBV30 | AWSLNSNQPQH
TRBJ2-1 | TRBV29-1 | SVQLGGFDEQF
TRBJ2-7 | TRBV4-1 | ASSQTRGLAVYEQY
TRBJ2-7 | TRBV6-6 | ASILDRGRIGEQY
TRBJ1-4 | TRBV30 | AWRRIGSEKLF
TRBJ1-5 | TRBV15 | ATSTSVQPQH
TRBJ2-7 | TRBV11-2 | ACSRQGIHEQY
TRBJ2-3 | TRBV4-1 | ASSQDPRRDDTQY
TRBJ2-7 | TRBV5-1 | ASSLEAPRWGEQY
TRBJ2-7 | TRBV27 | ASSPTAGHAYEQY
TRBJ2-6 | TRBV18 | ASSQQPLAGGSGANVLT
TRBJ1-6 | TRBV6-6 | ASSLGVNSPLH
TRBJ2-2 | TRBV4-1 | ASSQVRSGELF
TRBJ1-2 | TRBV29-1 | SVESLGLATGGYT
TRBJ2-1 | TRBV5-1 | ASSSVGGVGYNEQF
TRBJ1-5 | TRBV6-1 | ASSLNLNQPQH